The 16 T cell receptor beta chains listed next were all sequenced from one sample in a study of PD-1 blockade in classical Hodgkin lymphoma (dated by TCRdb to the early 2020s). What the time point label conveys for this sample: cycle 1 day 1 (C1D1), immediately before nivolumab initiation. Relapse after autologous stem cell transplantation had occurred in all trial patients, and cohorts A, B and C were distinguished by prior brentuximab vedotin exposure. Libraries were constructed by the immunoSEQ multiplex PCR assay. Drawn from immuneACCESS, this table holds only the in-frame rearrangements with V and J called that TCRdb kept. Clones are partly lost; checked studies trace under half to an unresolved V gene and leave the rest unexplained. The sample data list 70,000 or so clones, and approximately 94% of these were observed just once. The ten top clones hold roughly 8% of the sample. The sample in question was peripheral blood mononuclear cells (PBMCs), obtained at baseline. These receptors originate from a human donor with classical Hodgkin lymphoma.

The chain employs TRBV7-9 and TRBJ2-2; 10 bases line up with TRBD1. Germline V gene lookup returns CDR1 SEHNR and CDR2 FQNEAQ (reference sequence). There are 16 residues in the CDR3. J was trimmed by 6 bases and V by 5 bases; bases with no gene match: 9. In nucleotides, the CDR3 is TGTGCCAGCAGCCCCGTACGGACAGGGGGGGCCGGGGAGCTGTTTTTT. It encodes CASSPVRTGGAGELFF.

The chain couples TRBV2 to TRBJ1-2, with TRBD1 as a possible D gene (5 bases). Trimming cost V 6 bases and J 1 base, with 15 bases left between them. The CDR3 is made up of 15 amino acids. Looked up from germline, CDR1 is SNHLY and CDR2 is FYNNEI. CDR3 in DNA: TGTGCCAGCAGCCCGGACACCCCCATTAACTATGGCTACACCTTC. Encoded protein: CASSPDTPINYGYTF.

The chain has TRBV15 and TRBJ1-5; D not certain. Trimming pared 3 bases from V and 1 base from J, leaving 7 bases between. The CDR3 is 14 amino acids. Per germline, CDR1 LNHNV and CDR2 YYDKDF (reference sequence). The CDR3 sequence is CATSRASSNQPQHF. The CDR3 nucleotides are TGTGCCACCAGCAGGGCATCGAGCAATCAGCCCCAGCATTTT.

The V call is TRBV9, the J call TRBJ1-2, with D possibly being TRBD1 (5 bases). This CDR3 region has 15 residues. The V end was cut by 2 bases, the J end by 4 bases, with 15 bases between. Looked up from germline, CDR1 is SGDLS and CDR2 is YYNGEE. Here the CDR3 DNA reads TGTGCCAGCAGCGTTGACGGCTGGGGCCCCTATGGCTACACCTTC. Residues: CASSVDGWGPYGYTF.

V is TRBV4-2 and J is TRBJ2-1; tentative D call: TRBD2 (6 bases). This CDR3 spans 15 amino acids. Trimming removed 5 bases at V and 6 bases at J, with 17 bases between. Germline V lookup: CDR1 LGHNA, CDR2 YNFKEQ. CDR3 nucleotide sequence: TGTGCCAGCAGCTTGGACTTAACTAGCCCCAATGAGCAGTTCTTC. Protein product: CASSLDLTSPNEQFF.

The chain has TRBV6-5 and TRBJ2-7; TRBD2 matches at 9 bases. CDR3 size: 15 residues. CDR1 is MNHEY, CDR2 SVGAGI, per germline. The J segment lost 2 bases and the V segment lost 4 bases, leaving 6 bases of the junction unmatched. This CDR3 is CASSSAGGPTYEQYF. The CDR3, as DNA: TGTGCCAGCAGTTCTGCGGGAGGGCCCACCTACGAGCAGTACTTC.

This chain uses TRBV5-1 with TRBJ1-1, with TRBD1 as a possible D gene (5 bases). The V end was cut by 0 bases, the J end by 6 bases, with 12 bases between. This CDR3 comprises 14 residues. CDR1 and CDR2 (germline): SGHRS, YFSETQ. The CDR3 DNA reads as TGCGCCAGCAGCTTGGAGCAGGGTATATCTGAAGCTTTCTTT. Amino acid sequence: CASSLEQGISEAFF.

The chain carries TRBV10-3 and TRBJ2-1; D remains ambiguous. Between the trimmed V and J ends, which lost 4 bases and 8 bases, there was a span of 18 bases. The CDR3 has 15 residues. The germline V gene encodes CDR1 ENHRY and CDR2 SYGVKD. CDR3 sequence: CAISVGIALTDEQFF. For the CDR3, the DNA is TGTGCCATCAGTGTAGGAATAGCCCTAACGGATGAGCAGTTCTTC.

The chain combines TRBV19 with TRBJ1-5; D uncertain. Germline V lookup: CDR1 LNHDA, CDR2 SQIVND (reference sequence). The V end lost 5 bases, the J end lost 1 base, and 9 bases lay between the germline ends. The CDR3 runs 14 residues. This chain's CDR3 is CASSPLGSNQPQHF. CDR3 bases: TGTGCCAGTAGTCCCCTGGGGAGCAATCAGCCCCAGCATTTT.

This sequence joins TRBV9 and TRBJ2-7; maybe TRBD2 (6 bases). Per germline, CDR1 SGDLS and CDR2 YYNGEE. The CDR3 spans 15 residues. The ends were cut back, 0 bases at V and 2 bases at J, with 12 bases in the middle. This CDR3 is CASSVGGPGAYEQYF. The CDR3 nucleotides read TGTGCCAGCAGCGTAGGGGGTCCGGGGGCCTACGAGCAGTACTTC.

In DNA form, the CDR3 reads TGTGCCAGCAGCTTGCGGAGGGGCACTGAAGCTTTCTTT. Translated, it gives CASSLRRGTEAFF. V and J are TRBV5-6 and TRBJ1-1; tentatively, D is TRBD1 (5 bases). The CDR3 covers 13 residues. V lost 1 base and J lost 4, with 8 bases in between. The germline V gene has CDR1 SGHDT and CDR2 YYEEEE.

The chain is built from TRBV2 and TRBJ2-1; D might be TRBD1 (6 bases). The ends were cut back, 5 bases at V and 5 bases at J, with 16 bases in the middle. This CDR3 spans 15 amino acids. In germline, CDR1 is SNHLY, CDR2 FYNNEI. The CDR3 DNA sequence: TGTGCCAGCAGTTCACAGGGTTGGCGAAACAATGAGCAGTTCTTC. Its protein product is CASSSQGWRNNEQFF.

V gene TRBV7-3 combines with J gene TRBJ2-1; no clear D. The length of the CDR3 is 13 residues. Trimming removed 5 bases from V and 10 bases from J, with 15 bases in between. Germline CDR1 is SGHTA and CDR2 is FQGTGA. The chain's CDR3 is CASSADLGPEQFF. CDR3 bases: TGTGCCAGCAGCGCAGATCTAGGACCCGAGCAGTTCTTC.

In its sample, this clone was seen once. The chain employs TRBV19 and TRBJ2-2; TRBD1 agrees at 9 bases. The CDR3 runs 14 residues. V dropped 7 bases and J dropped 5; count of bases not matched to a gene: 5. Looked up from germline, CDR1 is LNHDA and CDR2 is SQIVND (reference sequence). For the CDR3, the DNA is TGTGCCAGTAAAATCGGGACAGGGACCGGGGAGCTGTTTTTT. It is translated as CASKIGTGTGELFF. Complete variable domain (other parts from reference TRBV19 and TRBJ2-2): DGGITQSPKYLFRKEGQNVTLSCEQNLNHDAMYWYRQDPGQGLRLIYYSQIVNDFQKGDIAEGYSVSREKKESFPLTVTSAQKNPTAFYLCASKIGTGTGELFFGEGSRLTVL.

The rearrangement joins TRBV27 to TRBJ2-2, with no clear D. Looked up from germline, CDR1 is MNHEY and CDR2 is SMNVEV (reference sequence). Deletions cut 2 bases from V and 3 bases from J, with 10 bases between. This CDR3 has 15 amino acids. The CDR3 DNA reads TGTGCCAGCAGTTTAGCGACTCCCGACACCGGGGAGCTGTTTTTT. Encoded protein: CASSLATPDTGELFF.

The gene calls are TRBV9 and TRBJ2-2; no definite D call. The CDR3 has 15 amino acids. Germline values: CDR1 SGDLS, CDR2 YYNGEE. Trimming pared 0 bases from V and 0 bases from J, leaving 6 bases between. CDR3 residues: CASSVADPNTGELFF. CDR3 DNA: TGTGCCAGCAGCGTAGCGGATCCGAACACCGGGGAGCTGTTTTTT.